The rows below give T cell receptor beta chains drawn from one sample of a study of PD-L1 blockade in urothelial cancer. The protocol was immunoSEQ multiplex PCR, while the TCRdb copy is restricted to in-frame clones and leaves out a portion. The sample shows over 30,000 clones, about 80% of them seen only once. Sequences were derived from PBMCs, sampled around atezolizumab (anti-PD-L1) treatment. These receptors were collected from a man in his sixties with urothelial cancer. Each CDR3 is given with its conserved first and last residue. The D gene is left open where the match is weak. Size values are once, few and many counts, or a class for expanded clones, and some rows have none.

TRBJ2-1,TRBD1,.,TRBV6-4,TGTGCCAGCAGTGATTCCGGGACAGGGTCGTACAATGAGCAGTTCTTC,CASSDSGTGSYNEQFF
TRBJ1-3,TRBD1,.,TRBV10-1,TGCGCCAGCGCCCAGCTTACCCGGGACAGGGGTGGAAACACCATATATTTT,CASAQLTRDRGGNTIYF
TRBJ2-3,TRBD1,.,TRBV5-4,TGTGCCAGCAGCATCCAACAGGGGGATACGCAGTATTTT,CASSIQQGDTQYF
TRBJ2-1,TRBD2,.,TRBV9,TGTGCCAGCAGCGACACTAATACCGGGACTAGCGGGTACAATGAGCAGTTCTTC,CASSDTNTGTSGYNEQFF
TRBJ2-7,.,.,TRBV6-5,TGTGCCAGCAGCCACGGACAGTACTACGAGCAGTACTTC,CASSHGQYYEQYF
TRBJ1-1,TRBD1,.,TRBV30,TGTGCCTGGAGTGTACAGGGGGCCATGAACACTGAAGCTTTCTTT,CAWSVQGAMNTEAFF
TRBJ2-7,.,.,TRBV7-9,TGTGCCAGCAGCTTACAGGGGTACGAGCAGTACTTC,CASSLQGYEQYF
TRBJ1-2,.,.,TRBV9,TGTGCCAGCAGCGTAGAATCCGGGGTTGGCTACACCTTC,CASSVESGVGYTF
TRBJ1-1,.,.,TRBV9,TGTGCCAGCAGCTTAGACAGTGGAGGGGCCATGAACACTGAAGCTTTCTTT,CASSLDSGGAMNTEAFF
TRBJ1-2,.,.,TRBV19,TGTGCCAGTAGGAACCTCAGGGGAGTTGGCTACACCTTC,CASRNLRGVGYTF
TRBJ2-1,.,once,TRBV9,TGTGCCAGCAGCGTAGAAGACTACCGAACAGACAATGAGCAGTTCTTC,CASSVEDYRTDNEQFF
TRBJ2-5,.,.,TRBV14,TGTGCCAGCAGCTTCGCTAGCGTCGCAGAGACCCAGTACTTC,CASSFASVAETQYF
TRBJ1-1,.,.,TRBV28,TGTGCCAGCAGCTCCCCTGGACATCCTAAGGCGATGACTGAAGCTTTCTTT,CASSSPGHPKAMTEAFF
TRBJ2-3,.,.,TRBV6-5,TGTGCCAGCAGTTACCGGGCCAGGGCAGCAGATACGCAGTATTTT,CASSYRARAADTQYF